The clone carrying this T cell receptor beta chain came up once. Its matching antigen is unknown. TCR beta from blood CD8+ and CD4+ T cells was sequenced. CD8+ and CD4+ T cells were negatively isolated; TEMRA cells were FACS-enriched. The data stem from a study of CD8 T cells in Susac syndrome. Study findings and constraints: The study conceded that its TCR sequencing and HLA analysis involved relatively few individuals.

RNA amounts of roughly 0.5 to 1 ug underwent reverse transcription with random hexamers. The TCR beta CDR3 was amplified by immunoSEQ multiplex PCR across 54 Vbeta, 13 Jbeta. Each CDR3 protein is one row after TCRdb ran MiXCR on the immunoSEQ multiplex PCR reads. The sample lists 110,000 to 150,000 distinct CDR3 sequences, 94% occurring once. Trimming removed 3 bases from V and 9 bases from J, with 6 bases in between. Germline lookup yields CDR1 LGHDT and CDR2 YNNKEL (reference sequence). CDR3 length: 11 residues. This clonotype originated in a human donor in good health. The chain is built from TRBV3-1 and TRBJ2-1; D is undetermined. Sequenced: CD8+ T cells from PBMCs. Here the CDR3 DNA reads TGTGCCAGCAGCCATTTAGGTGAGCAGTTCTTC. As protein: CASSHLGEQFF.